Given below is one T cell receptor beta chain in context. The CDR3 sequence is 20 residues long. CDR1 is LGHDT, CDR2 YNNKEL, per germline (reference sequence). V dropped 4 bases and J dropped 5; count of bases not matched to a gene: 21. This sample stems from a study of blood T cell repertoires in COVID-19. Using immunoSEQ multiplex PCR, the repertoire was profiled, and TCRdb retains in-frame clones only, with some absent. The sample has 20,000 to 25,000 clones, about nine tenths seen once. This TCR was sampled from a woman aged 70-85 years with active COVID-19. The chain links TRBV3-1 (or the pseudogene TRBV3-2) to TRBJ2-5; 11 nucleotides line up with TRBD2. Sequenced input: peripheral blood. The CDR3 spells CASSRGGRGRLAGSRETQYF. In DNA form, the CDR3 reads TGTGCCAGCAGCCGAGGGGGTCGGGGGCGACTAGCGGGGAGCCGGGAGACCCAGTACTTC.